This TCR beta chain is from a study of T cell responses to AZD1222 COVID-19 vaccine. Clones were read by immunoSEQ multiplex PCR, and TCRdb kept only the in-frame ones, dropping some. This sample carries about 81,000 clones, 75% to 95% of them seen once, and the ten largest clones take about 5%. Study-level points and caveats: The number of AZD1222 recipients seropositive at baseline was only five to seven. At 160-218 and 743-854, vaccine-associated CD4 TCRs were dominant, and they spanned spike. Repertoires were obtained solely post-peak T cell response. Possibly, clonal diversity was underestimated; donors were largely white British and included more females.

Germline assignment: CDR1 LNHDA and CDR2 SQIVND (reference sequence). Trimming took off 7 bases at V and 0 bases at J, with 16 bases between the two ends. The CDR3 has 16 residues. Concerning this clone itself: What it binds is not known.

This specimen was peripheral blood, taken 28 days after the second AZD1222 dose. The chain has TRBV19 and TRBJ2-1, with D tentatively TRBD1 or TRBD2 (6 bases each). The TCR originated in an adult who received the AZD1222 COVID-19 vaccine. CDR3: CASTIGGFYSYNEQFF. In DNA, the CDR3 is TGTGCCAGTACCATAGGGGGGTTCTACTCCTACAATGAGCAGTTCTTC. Complete variable domain (other parts from reference TRBV19 and TRBJ2-1): DGGITQSPKYLFRKEGQNVTLSCEQNLNHDAMYWYRQDPGQGLRLIYYSQIVNDFQKGDIAEGYSVSREKKESFPLTVTSAQKNPTAFYLCASTIGGFYSYNEQFFGPGTRLTVL.